The table lists the clone carrying this T cell receptor beta chain with many counts. Its antigen is not identified. V lost 4 bases, J lost 5 bases, and 16 bases lay in between. CDR1 and CDR2 (germline): MNHNS, SASEGT. The CDR3 covers 15 residues. This sample is part of a study of T cells in Graves' hyperthyroidism and ophthalmopathy. Study findings and constraints: In validation, the model predicted ophthalmopathy. These predictions came a median approximately six months before onset.

RNA transcripts gave rise to amplified TCR beta CDR3 regions. Researchers ran a first-round RT-PCR on the TCR CDR3 using the HTBI primer set. Via MiXCR, TCRdb re-called the multiplex PCR reads, giving one row per CDR3 protein. Of approximately 690,000 distinct CDR3 sequences in the sample, roughly 15% were seen once. Sequencing was performed on blood. This TCR derives from a woman between 50 and 59 years old with Graves' ophthalmopathy. V gene TRBV6-1 combines with J gene TRBJ2-3, with D perhaps being TRBD1 or TRBD2 (5 bases each). Here the CDR3 reads CASSGRELPRDTQYF. CDR3 in DNA: TGTGCCAGCAGTGGCAGGGAGCTCCCCAGAGATACGCAGTATTTT.